These T cell receptor beta chains were read from a single sample in a study of cytomegalovirus exposure and HLA in healthy donors. The repertoire was sequenced with immunoSEQ multiplex PCR; TCRdb's copy has only in-frame clones and lacks some. The profile shows approximately 170,000 clones, roughly four fifths of them singletons. Sequencing was carried out using PBMCs. The source is a woman aged 25 to 39 in good health and CMV-seropositive. CDR3s include the opening cysteine and the closing phenylalanine or tryptophan. D genes are given only for firm matches. The listing skips clone size in some rows; elsewhere it reads once, few, many or a size class.

TRBD2	TRBV6-5	TRBJ2-7	-	TGTGCCAGCAGTAAAGGACTAGCGGGAGGATCCGAGCAGTACTTC	CASSKGLAGGSEQYF
TRBD2	TRBV10-3	TRBJ2-5	-	TGTGCCATCAGTTCGTCTCTAGCGGGGGGGAAAGAGACCCAGTACTTC	CAISSSLAGGKETQYF
-	TRBV10-3	TRBJ2-2	-	TGTGCCTTGGGTAGCTCTACGAACACCGGGGAGCTGTTTTTT	CALGSSTNTGELFF
-	TRBV5-1	TRBJ2-1	-	TGCGCCAGCAGTTATAGCGGAGGTGAGCAGTTCTTC	CASSYSGGEQFF
-	TRBV6-1	TRBJ1-1	-	TGTGCCAGCAGTCCAGTCGCCCCGGGAGGAGCTTTCTTT	CASSPVAPGGAFF
-	TRBV11-2	TRBJ2-5	-	TGTGCCAGCAGCTTAGGGGAGGCAGAGACCCAGTACTTC	CASSLGEAETQYF
-	TRBV5-1	TRBJ2-3	-	TGCGCCAGCAGCTTGGCGGCAGGGATGCCGGATACGCAGTATTTT	CASSLAAGMPDTQYF
-	TRBV5-1	TRBJ2-1	-	TGCGCCAGCAGCAGGGCGGGACAGCTCAATGAGCAGTTCTTC	CASSRAGQLNEQFF
-	TRBV6-5	TRBJ1-2	-	TGTGCCAGCAGTTCGCCGCGGACTAACTATGGCTACACCTTC	CASSSPRTNYGYTF
TRBD1	TRBV19	TRBJ1-2	-	TGTGCCAGTAGTATAGCTCCGCAGGGGGTAGGTGGCTACACCTTC	CASSIAPQGVGGYTF
-	TRBV19	TRBJ2-1	-	TGTGCCAGTAGTATCAGGGGTTCCTACAATGAGCAGTTCTTC	CASSIRGSYNEQFF
TRBD1	TRBV5-1	TRBJ2-5	-	TGCGCCAGCAGCTTCAGTGACAGGGGGCTCGGGGAGACCCAGTACTTC	CASSFSDRGLGETQYF
-	TRBV4-3	TRBJ2-1	few	TGCGCCAGCAGCCAGGGTCCGGGGGACAATGAGCAGTTCTTC	CASSQGPGDNEQFF
-	TRBV5-1	TRBJ1-5	-	TGCGCCAGCAGCCCTGGACAAGGGTATCAGCCCCAGCATTTT	CASSPGQGYQPQHF
TRBD2	TRBV7-9	TRBJ2-2	-	TGTGCCACCCAGGGACTAGCGGGAGGCCAGCGGGAGCTGTTTTTT	CATQGLAGGQRELFF
-	TRBV5-8	TRBJ1-2	-	TGTGCCAGCAGCTTGGATTTGGCGGGGTGGAATGGCTACACCTTC	CASSLDLAGWNGYTF
-	TRBV2	TRBJ2-7	-	TGTGCCAGCAGTGCCGACGCCCCCTGGCGGTCCTACGAGCAGTACTTC	CASSADAPWRSYEQYF
-	TRBV12-2	TRBJ1-5	-	TGTGCAAGTCGCTTTTCGACTGAGCCTAGGGAGGGATTAGGCAATCAGCCCCAGCATTTT	CASRFSTEPREGLGNQPQHF
-	TRBV15	TRBJ1-2	-	TGTGCCACCAGCGCGGGTTCGGGGGTGTATGGCTACACCTTC	CATSAGSGVYGYTF
TRBD1	TRBV28	TRBJ1-5	few	TGTGCCAGCAGTTTAGGGACAGGGGCCCTCAATCAGCCCCAGCATTTT	CASSLGTGALNQPQHF
-	TRBV15	TRBJ2-7	-	TGTGCCACCAGCAGAGAAGTTACCACCAGGGACGAGCAGTACTTC	CATSREVTTRDEQYF
TRBD2	TRBV10-3	TRBJ2-3	-	TGTGCCACAGGGACTAGCGGACAACCAGAAAATACGCAGTATTTT	CATGTSGQPENTQYF
-	TRBV4-3	TRBJ2-1	-	TGCGCCAGCAGCCAAGAGGGCTGGGCGGGGGCCAACTCCTACAATGAGCAGTTCTTC	CASSQEGWAGANSYNEQFF
-	TRBV14	TRBJ2-3	-	TGTGCCAGCAGCCAAGATACACAGCCGCTAGATACGCAGTATTTT	CASSQDTQPLDTQYF
TRBD1	TRBV7-2	TRBJ2-7	once	TGTGCCAGTGAACGGGACAGGGGCTACGAGCAGTACTTC	CASERDRGYEQYF
-	TRBV4-1	TRBJ2-3	once	TGCGCCAGCAGCCAAGATCGAACACGCACAGATACGCAGTATTTT	CASSQDRTRTDTQYF
-	TRBV6-5	TRBJ2-7	once	TGTGCCAGCGGGAACCTCCGGGACTCCTACGAGCAGTACTTC	CASGNLRDSYEQYF
-	TRBV5-4	TRBJ2-3	-	TGTGCCAGCAGCCTTCAACAACAGGTTAATACGCAGTATTTT	CASSLQQQVNTQYF
-	TRBV11-2	TRBJ1-3	-	TGTGCCAGCAGCTCGCCCCCGACCACGCAGCAGAGGGTATATTTT	CASSSPPTTQQRVYF
TRBD1	TRBV12-5	TRBJ1-5	few	TGTGCTAGTGGTTTGGGACAGGGGACCTTCAATCAGCCCCAGCATTTT	CASGLGQGTFNQPQHF
-	TRBV6-4	TRBJ2-1	few	TGTGCCAGCAGTGACGAGGCGTTCGGTGAGCAGTTCTTC	CASSDEAFGEQFF
-	TRBV30	TRBJ1-2	few	TGTGCCTGGAGACGAGACAGGACCTATGGCTACACCTTC	CAWRRDRTYGYTF
-	TRBV2	TRBJ2-7	-	TGTGCCAGCAGGGTTTCAGGAGAGCAGTACTTC	CASRVSGEQYF
-	TRBV6-5	TRBJ1-1	-	TGTGCCAGCAGTTACCTTAGATCGAACACTGAAGCTTTCTTT	CASSYLRSNTEAFF
TRBD2	TRBV5-4	TRBJ2-3	-	TGTGCCAGCAGCTTGCCTAGCGGGAGCCGAGATACGCAGTATTTT	CASSLPSGSRDTQYF
-	TRBV28	TRBJ1-1	-	TGTGCCAGCAGTTTTGAGTCCTGGACTGAAGCTTTCTTT	CASSFESWTEAFF